These 2 T cell receptor beta chains originate from one sample sequenced in a study of T cell responses to AZD1222 COVID-19 vaccine. Repertoires were generated with immunoSEQ multiplex PCR, while TCRdb's copy carries only in-frame clones and drops some. Of more than 150,000 clones in the sample, around 87% were seen once. Here the sequenced sample was peripheral blood, taken on day 0 of MenACWY control vaccination. These receptors were taken from an adult in good health.

This chain links TRBV28 with TRBJ2-1; TRBD2 matches 11 bases. The CDR3 runs to 14 residues. Germline V gives CDR1 MDHEN, CDR2 SYDVKM. Losses at the gene ends were 7 bases for V and 5 bases for J; bases not matched to a gene: 4. For the CDR3, the DNA is TGTGCCAGCACTGTAGCGGGGGGGAACAATGAGCAGTTCTTC. Its translation: CASTVAGGNNEQFF.

In this sample, this clone turned up a few times. The chain links TRBV19 to TRBJ2-7, with D unclear. This CDR3 has 13 amino acids. CDR1 and CDR2 from the germline V gene are LNHDA and SQIVND (reference sequence). V was pared by 4 bases and J by 3 bases, with 10 bases between. In DNA, the CDR3 is TGTGCCAGTAGTACCTACATTAACTACGAGCAGTACTTC. This codes for CASSTYINYEQYF.